A single sample gave rise to the 24 T cell receptor beta chains below, sequenced in a study of technical replicates of blood from a handful of donors. TCRdb keeps only in-frame clones here, not all; method: immunoSEQ multiplex PCR. The sample holds 90,000 to 100,000 clones, approximately 94% seen once. Sequencing was performed on T cells isolated from PBMCs. The receptors stem from a human donor in good health.

The chain links TRBV5-6 to TRBJ1-4; the D gene is possibly TRBD1 (5 bases). V lost 1 base and J 6 bases, leaving 13 bases between the germline ends. The CDR3 has 15 amino acids. Germline lookup yields CDR1 SGHDT and CDR2 YYEEEE. CDR3 bases: TGTGCCAGCAGCTTGTTTTTCAGGGTGGATGAAAAACTGTTTTTT. Its protein product is CASSLFFRVDEKLFF.

The chain carries TRBV7-2 and TRBJ1-4; D uncertain. The CDR3 is 15 residues long. Germline loops: CDR1 SGHTA, CDR2 FQGNSA. V lost 5 bases, J lost 2 bases, and 12 bases lay in between. The CDR3 nucleotides read TGTGCCAGCAGCAATGAGGGCTTGACTAATGAAAAACTGTTTTTT. It codes for CASSNEGLTNEKLFF.

The chain uses TRBV11-2 and TRBJ2-2; D gene uncertain. CDR1 is SGHAT and CDR2 is FQNNGV in the germline V gene. The V gene lost 4 bases and the J gene lost 2 bases, with 2 bases spanning the gap. The CDR3 runs 12 residues. This chain's CDR3 is CASSSNTGELFF. CDR3 nucleotide sequence: TGTGCCAGCAGCTCTAACACCGGGGAGCTGTTTTTT.

The gene calls are TRBV5-6 and TRBJ2-1; TRBD2 matches 8 bases. The CDR3 has 17 residues. Germline CDR1 SGHDT, CDR2 YYEEEE. The trim removed 4 bases at V and 7 bases at J, leaving 16 bases unmatched. The CDR3 DNA reads as TGTGCCAGCAGCCAAACCCATTCCGGGAGGGCCAAGAATGAGCAGTTCTTC. It encodes CASSQTHSGRAKNEQFF.

The rearrangement joins TRBV5-1 to TRBJ1-1; 8 nucleotides align to TRBD1. There are 15 residues in the CDR3. The V and J ends lost 0 bases and 6 bases, in that order; junction bases with no gene match: 7. Germline assignment: CDR1 SGHRS and CDR2 YFSETQ. CDR3: CASSLAIDRGAEAFF. The CDR3 nucleotides read TGCGCCAGCAGCTTGGCCATAGACAGGGGCGCTGAAGCTTTCTTT.

This chain joins TRBV29-1 and TRBJ1-2; D remains ambiguous. Deletions cut 2 bases from V and 4 bases from J, with 8 bases between. CDR3 size: 12 residues. Germline assignment: CDR1 SQVTM and CDR2 ANQGSEA. CDR3 in amino acids: CSVELSFYGYTF. For the CDR3, the DNA is TGCAGCGTTGAACTTAGCTTCTATGGCTACACCTTC.

CDR3 protein: CASSPRGAVNEKLFF. DNA of the CDR3: TGTGCCAGCAGTCCCCGGGGAGCCGTCAATGAAAAACTGTTTTTT. This chain links TRBV25-1 with TRBJ1-4, with D uncertain. The CDR3 extends over 15 amino acids. Germline-derived CDR1 and CDR2 are MGHDK and SYGVNS. V lost 5 bases to trimming and J lost 5 bases, with 15 bases between them.

This clone was observed a single time. This CDR3 reads CASSLPLAGSPETQYF. CDR3 sequence (DNA): TGTGCCAGCAGCTTGCCCCTGGCAGGGTCGCCAGAGACCCAGTACTTC. This chain joins TRBV5-4 and TRBJ2-5, with D tentatively TRBD1 (5 bases). CDR1 and CDR2 (germline): SGHNT, YYREEE (reference sequence). The CDR3 spans 16 residues. The V end was cut by 1 base, the J end by 4 bases, with 17 bases between.

This clone occurred once. The chain has TRBV5-1 and TRBJ2-5; no clear D gene. Trimming left V 6 bases short and J 5 bases short, with 14 bases between. CDR1 is SGHRS, CDR2 YFSETQ, per germline. CDR3 length: 13 amino acids. CDR3 nucleotide sequence: TGCGCCAGCACCGGGTCTGGAGAGGAGACCCAGTACTTC. This encodes CASTGSGEETQYF.

The chain couples TRBV5-6 to TRBJ2-1, with 12 bases lining up with TRBD1. V trimming: 4 bases; J trimming: 6 bases; junction bases outside the gene matches: 8. Germline lookup yields CDR1 SGHDT and CDR2 YYEEEE. This CDR3 has 16 amino acids. The CDR3 DNA sequence: TGTGCCAGCAGCGGACCGGGACAGGGGGCTATCAATGAGCAGTTCTTC. The encoded protein is CASSGPGQGAINEQFF.

The chain is built from TRBV28 and TRBJ2-7, with 9 nucleotides matching TRBD1. Germline CDR1 is MDHEN and CDR2 is SYDVKM. The CDR3 has 14 residues. V lost 5 bases, J lost 3 bases, and 5 bases stayed unmatched. CDR3 in DNA: TGTGCCAGCAGTACCGGGACAGGGATCTACGAGCAGTACTTC. It yields the protein CASSTGTGIYEQYF.

The CDR3 is CASSVESWGVGTDTQYF. The CDR3 DNA reads as TGTGCCAGCAGCGTAGAGAGTTGGGGAGTAGGTACAGATACGCAGTATTTT. The J gene is TRBJ2-3, the V gene TRBV9; D is possibly TRBD2 (5 bases). Germline V CDR1 and CDR2: SGDLS, YYNGEE. The CDR3 covers 17 residues. The V end lost 0 bases, the J end lost 3 bases, and 17 bases lay between the germline ends.

Here the CDR3 DNA reads TGCGCCAGCAGCTTGGTAGGCCCACAGCAGATTTCAACTAATGAAAAACTGTTTTTT. Protein: CASSLVGPQQISTNEKLFF. The V call is TRBV5-1, the J call TRBJ1-4, with unresolved D. The length of the CDR3 is 19 residues. Germline V gene sequence: CDR1 SGHRS, CDR2 YFSETQ. Trimming took 0 bases from V and 0 from J, leaving 18 bases between them.

This chain uses TRBV6-1 with TRBJ2-7; 9 nucleotides line up with TRBD1. Trimming removed 3 bases from V and 5 bases from J; junction bases left unmatched: 11. The CDR3 sequence is 16 residues long. The germline CDR1 and CDR2 sequences are MNHNS and SASEGT. The CDR3 sequence: CASSDRDRGILNEQYF. The CDR3 nucleotides are TGTGCCAGCAGTGACCGCGACAGGGGGATCTTAAACGAGCAGTACTTC.

This sequence joins TRBV29-1 and TRBJ2-1; D uncertain. Between the trimmed V and J ends, which lost 3 bases and 6 bases, there was a span of 9 bases. The CDR3 loop spans 12 amino acids. Germline CDR1 reads SQVTM; CDR2 reads ANQGSEA. Here the CDR3 DNA reads TGCAGCGTTGATTGGCACAGCAATGAGCAGTTCTTC. It translates to CSVDWHSNEQFF.

This clone was counted a single time. V gene TRBV4-2 combines with J gene TRBJ2-7; 9 bases fit TRBD2. CDR1 and CDR2 from the germline V gene are LGHNA and YNFKEQ. V shed 1 base, J shed 5 bases, and the junction held 9 bases outside the gene matches. The CDR3 runs to 16 residues. The CDR3 sequence is CASSQVTGLATHEQYF. In DNA, the CDR3 is TGTGCCAGCAGCCAAGTAACGGGACTAGCTACCCACGAGCAGTACTTC.

This clone was picked up one time. The J gene is TRBJ2-7, the V gene TRBV7-2, with TRBD2 identical over 10 bases. The CDR3 is made up of 14 amino acids. Germline lookup yields CDR1 SGHTA and CDR2 FQGNSA. The trim removed 3 bases at V and 1 base at J, leaving 0 bases unmatched. The CDR3 nucleotides read TGTGCCAGCAGCTTTAGCGGGAGGTCCTACGAGCAGTACTTC. It translates to CASSFSGRSYEQYF. Filled out from reference TRBV7-2 and TRBJ2-7, the complete variable domain reads GAGVSQSPSNKVTEKGKDVELRCDPISGHTALYWYRQSLGQGLEFLIYFQGNSAPDKSGLPSDRFSAERTGGSVSTLTIQRTQQEDSAVYLCASSFSGRSYEQYFGPGTRLTVT.

This chain connects TRBV5-1 to TRBJ1-3, with D tentatively TRBD1 (6 bases). Germline V gene sequence: CDR1 SGHRS, CDR2 YFSETQ. The CDR3 contains 15 residues. V shed 0 bases and J shed 0 bases, with 7 bases lying between them. The CDR3 sequence is CASSLGGGSGNTIYF. CDR3 coding DNA: TGCGCCAGCAGCTTGGGAGGGGGCTCTGGAAACACCATATATTTT. Together with reference TRBV5-1 and TRBJ1-3, the CDR3 gives the full variable domain: KAGVTQTPRYLIKTRGQQVTLSCSPISGHRSVSWYQQTPGQGLQFLFEYFSETQRNKGNFPGRFSGRQFSNSRSEMNVSTLELGDSALYLCASSLGGGSGNTIYFGEGSWLTVV.

The rearrangement uses TRBV9 and TRBJ2-7; 9 positions match TRBD2. The trim removed 3 bases at V and 2 bases at J, leaving 3 bases unmatched. There are 14 residues in the CDR3. CDR1 is SGDLS and CDR2 is YYNGEE in the germline V gene. The CDR3 nucleotides are TGTGCCAGCAGCGGGACTAGCGATACCTACGAGCAGTACTTC. This codes for CASSGTSDTYEQYF.

The chain links TRBV18 to TRBJ2-7; 7 nucleotides agree with TRBD1. Trimming cost V 4 bases and J 1 base; bases outside gene matches: 4. Looked up from germline, CDR1 is KGHSH and CDR2 is LQKENI. The CDR3 spans 14 residues. The CDR3 DNA sequence: TGTGCCAGCTCACTGGGACAGAGATCCTACGAGCAGTACTTC. Its translation is CASSLGQRSYEQYF.

V gene TRBV10-3 combines with J gene TRBJ1-1, with 8 bases matching TRBD1. The CDR3 totals 20 residues. The V and J ends lost 4 bases and 0 bases, in that order; junction bases with no gene match: 19. Germline loops: CDR1 ENHRY, CDR2 SYGVKD. The CDR3 reads CAISGDAVRGQGRMNTEAFF. The CDR3 bases are TGTGCCATCAGTGGAGACGCCGTCCGTGGACAGGGTCGGATGAACACTGAAGCTTTCTTT.

DNA of the CDR3: TGTGCCAGCGGGCGGCTAGCGGACTCCTACGAGCAGTACTTC. Translation gives CASGRLADSYEQYF. The chain carries TRBV2 and TRBJ2-7, with 7 positions matching TRBD2. J was trimmed by 0 bases and V by 8 bases; bases with no gene match: 7. CDR3 length equals 14 residues. The germline V gene encodes CDR1 SNHLY and CDR2 FYNNEI.

The chain carries TRBV5-4 and TRBJ2-7; D not resolved. The CDR3 extends over 15 amino acids. The V gene's germline CDR1 is SGHNT and CDR2 YYREEE (reference sequence). V was cut by 0 bases and J by 0 bases, with 10 bases left in between. The CDR3 nucleotides read TGTGCCAGCAGCTTGGGTGGTCTGAGCTCCTACGAGCAGTACTTC. Encoded protein: CASSLGGLSSYEQYF.

V gene TRBV18 combines with J gene TRBJ2-7; D may be TRBD1 (6 bases). Germline V lookup: CDR1 KGHSH, CDR2 LQKENI. V was shortened by 5 bases and J by 2 bases, with 13 bases between the two germline ends. This CDR3 has 14 residues. The CDR3 sequence is CASSFRDTPYEQYF. CDR3 in DNA: TGTGCCAGCTCATTCCGGGACACTCCCTACGAGCAGTACTTC. Combining the CDR3 with reference TRBV18 and TRBJ2-7 gives the whole variable domain NAGVMQNPRHLVRRRGQEARLRCSPMKGHSHVYWYRQLPEEGLKFMVYLQKENIIDESGMPKERFSAEFPKEGPSILRIQQVVRGDSAAYFCASSFRDTPYEQYFGPGTRLTVT.